Shown below are 32 T cell receptor beta chains from a single sample sequenced in a study of shared clonotypes between healthy human individuals. Here immunoSEQ multiplex PCR was the method, and the copy in TCRdb shows in-frame clones only, minus some. This table has 470,000 or so clones, roughly 80% appearing once. Sequences were obtained from PBMCs. These receptors were taken from a woman in her thirties or forties in good health. Some clones in this sample may be carry-over from other donors' samples.

V gene TRBV28 combines with J gene TRBJ2-7, with a weak D call TRBD1 (6 bases). V dropped 8 bases and J dropped 0 bases, with 8 bases sitting between them. This CDR3 is 12 amino acids long. The germline V gene has CDR1 MDHEN and CDR2 SYDVKM. As DNA, the CDR3 is TGTGCCAGCGGACAGAACTCCTACGAGCAGTACTTC. It specifies CASGQNSYEQYF.

This rearrangement joins TRBV2 to TRBJ2-3; D is unresolved. Trimming cost V 4 bases and J 1 base, with 6 bases left between them. The CDR3 extends over 13 amino acids. Germline values: CDR1 SNHLY, CDR2 FYNNEI. CDR3 protein: CASSVLGTDTQYF. The CDR3 DNA sequence: TGTGCCAGCAGTGTCCTAGGCACAGATACGCAGTATTTT.

This clone was detected only a few times. The chain links TRBV15 to TRBJ2-1; 8 bases fit TRBD1. The length of the CDR3 is 16 residues. Losses at the gene ends were 4 bases for V and 7 bases for J; bases not matched to a gene: 12. Germline loops: CDR1 LNHNV, CDR2 YYDKDF (reference sequence). The chain's CDR3 is CATSKGGWQGANEQFF. CDR3 bases: TGTGCCACCAGCAAGGGGGGCTGGCAGGGGGCTAATGAGCAGTTCTTC.

This sequence joins TRBV6-1 and TRBJ2-7; tentative D call: TRBD2 (6 bases). The CDR3 totals 11 residues. CDR1 is MNHNS, CDR2 SASEGT, per germline. The CDR3, as DNA: TGTGCGTGTAGGGGAGGATACGAGCAGTACTTC. Translated: CACRGGYEQYF.

Concerning this clone: A read error is likely here: a far larger clone is one base away. The chain employs TRBV29-1 and TRBJ1-1; D perhaps matches TRBD1 (5 bases). The ends were cut back, 7 bases at V and 3 bases at J, with 15 bases in the middle. The germline gives CDR1 SQVTM, CDR2 ANQGSEA. The CDR3 contains 13 residues. Written as DNA, the CDR3 is TGCAGCGGGGGACTGGGGAGGGACACTGAAGCTTTCTTT. It translates to CSGGLGRDTEAFF.

The genes are TRBV7-9 and TRBJ2-3, with TRBD2 matching 8 bases. Germline trimming cut 5 bases from V and 3 bases from J; bases unmatched to any gene: 4. The CDR3 contains 14 residues. Germline-derived CDR1 and CDR2 are SEHNR and FQNEAQ (reference sequence). The CDR3 nucleotides are TGTGCCAGCAGCCCCGGACTAGCTACAGATACGCAGTATTTT. It translates to CASSPGLATDTQYF.

Comments on this clone: The same CDR3 can be traced to other DNA sequences in this sample. The genes are TRBV7-3 and TRBJ2-2, with D unresolved. V shed 5 bases and J shed 2 bases, with 3 bases lying between them. Germline values: CDR1 SGHTA, CDR2 FQGTGA. The CDR3 spans 12 residues. This CDR3 is CASSINTGELFF. In DNA form, the CDR3 reads TGTGCCAGCAGCATCAACACCGGGGAGCTGTTTTTT.

The rearrangement links TRBV2 to TRBJ2-7; 10 bases are a match to TRBD2. The CDR3 runs to 15 residues. J was trimmed by 3 bases and V by 8 bases; bases with no gene match: 10. In germline, CDR1 is SNHLY, CDR2 FYNNEI. The DNA for the CDR3 is TGTGCCAGCGTGGCTAGCGGGAGATGGAGCTACGAGCAGTACTTC. This codes for CASVASGRWSYEQYF. The full variable domain, with the rest looked up from reference TRBV2 and TRBJ2-7, is EPEVTQTPSHQVTQMGQEVILRCVPISNHLYFYWYRQILGQKVEFLVSFYNNEISEKSEIFDDQFSVERPDGSNFTLKIRSTKLEDSAMYFCASVASGRWSYEQYFGPGTRLTVT.

The chain carries TRBV11-2 and TRBJ2-1, with TRBD1 identical over 7 bases. The CDR3 sequence is 14 residues long. CDR1 and CDR2 from the germline V gene are SGHAT and FQNNGV. J was trimmed by 2 bases and V by 5 bases; bases with no gene match: 3. Here the CDR3 DNA reads TGTGCCAGCAGCAGGGGGACAGCCTACAATGAGCAGTTCTTC. Its translation: CASSRGTAYNEQFF. The whole variable domain, remainder taken from reference TRBV11-2 and TRBJ2-1, is EAGVAQSPRYKIIEKRQSVAFWCNPISGHATLYWYQQILGQGPKLLIQFQNNGVVDDSQLPKDRFSAERLKGVDSTLKIQPAKLEDSAVYLCASSRGTAYNEQFFGPGTRLTVL.

Concerning this clone itself: Lacking the conserved final phenylalanine or tryptophan, this CDR3 likely reflects a read error. The genes are TRBV28 and TRBJ2-7; 7 bases line up with TRBD1. This CDR3 spans 13 amino acids. V shed 10 bases, J shed 2 bases, and the junction held 8 bases outside the gene matches. Germline CDR1 and CDR2: MDHEN and SYDVKM. CDR3 nucleotides: TGTGCCACCCAGACAGGGCAGACCTACGAGCAGTACTTA. This gives the protein CATQTGQTYEQYL.

This chain uses TRBV29-1 with TRBJ2-3, with 12 bases lining up with TRBD2. Germline values: CDR1 SQVTM, CDR2 ANQGSEA. Germline trimming cut 6 bases from V and 1 base from J; bases unmatched to any gene: 14. The CDR3 is made up of 18 amino acids. The CDR3 coding sequence is TGCAGCGTCCCTGACTGGCTAGCGGGAGGGCCAGGCACAGATACGCAGTATTTT. Protein: CSVPDWLAGGPGTDTQYF.

J is TRBJ1-1 and V is TRBV6-5; D is ambiguous. V shed 6 bases and J shed 2 bases, with 10 bases lying between them. The germline V gene encodes CDR1 MNHEY and CDR2 SVGAGI. This CDR3 comprises 13 residues. CDR3 protein: CASRLRPNTEAFF. For the CDR3, the DNA is TGTGCCAGCAGACTTAGACCTAACACTGAAGCTTTCTTT.

This clone appeared many times. Other DNA sequences of this sample code for an identical CDR3. The rearrangement links TRBV27 to TRBJ2-1, with D unclear. V lost 6 bases to trimming and J lost 0 bases, with 12 bases between them. This CDR3 contains 15 residues. Germline loops: CDR1 MNHEY, CDR2 SMNVEV (reference sequence). The CDR3 DNA reads as TGTGCCAGCAGGGGATTGCCCGGCTCCTACAATGAGCAGTTCTTC. It is translated as CASRGLPGSYNEQFF.

This clone appeared once. The J gene is TRBJ1-1, the V gene TRBV6-6; a possible D gene is TRBD1 (5 bases). Trimming shortened V by 6 bases and J by 5 bases, and 13 bases separated the two germline ends. CDR3 length equals 13 residues. Germline V gene data show CDR1 as MNHNY and CDR2 as SVGAGI (reference sequence). In DNA, the CDR3 is TGTGCCAGCAGCCGGGACGCCAGTACTGAAGCTTTCTTT. This translates into CASSRDASTEAFF.

The table lists this clone with a count of one. The chain uses TRBV4-2 and TRBJ2-3, with 12 positions matching TRBD1. This CDR3 is built from 16 residues. Trimming took 3 bases from V and 2 from J; bases not matched to a gene: 3. Germline CDR1 and CDR2: LGHNA and YNFKEQ. As DNA, the CDR3 is TGTGCCAGCAGCCAGGGGACAGGGGGCGTCACAGATACGCAGTATTTT. Encoded protein: CASSQGTGGVTDTQYF.

This chain joins TRBV19 and TRBJ2-3; D is uncertain. Trimming removed 6 bases at V and 1 base at J, with 11 bases between. The germline CDR1 and CDR2 sequences are LNHDA and SQIVND (reference sequence). The CDR3 runs to 14 residues. CDR3 bases: TGTGCCAGTAGGCCATGGCTAGGCACAGATACGCAGTATTTT. It yields the protein CASRPWLGTDTQYF.

On this clone itself: A far larger clone is only one base removed, so a read error is likely. The final CDR3 position lacks the conserved phenylalanine or tryptophan, pointing to a likely read error. The DNA for the CDR3 is TGTGCCAGCAACCAAGAGGCGGGAGCGGGCACCGGGGAGCTGTTTCTT. It codes for CASNQEAGAGTGELFL. The rearrangement uses TRBV6-4 and TRBJ2-2; 7 positions match TRBD2. Per germline, CDR1 MRHNA and CDR2 SNTAGT. Losses at the gene ends were 7 bases for V and 4 bases for J; bases not matched to a gene: 12. This CDR3 has 16 residues.

The CDR3 coding sequence is TGTGCCAGCAGCACCCCGACCGATGAGCAGTTCTTC. Translation gives CASSTPTDEQFF. The V gene is TRBV28, the J gene TRBJ2-1; D remains ambiguous. The germline V gene has CDR1 MDHEN and CDR2 SYDVKM. The CDR3 sequence is 12 residues long. V lost 6 bases and J lost 8, with 11 bases in between.

The chain links TRBV30 to TRBJ2-1; the match to TRBD1 covers 9 bases. The CDR3 consists of 12 residues. Germline CDR1 and CDR2: GTSNPN and SVGIG (reference sequence). V lost 5 bases, J lost 6 bases, and 2 bases stayed unmatched. The CDR3 DNA is TGTGCCTGGGACAGGGGGGGCAATGAGCAGTTCTTC. It is translated as CAWDRGGNEQFF.

Relative to its sample, this clone is medium-sized (0.01 to 0.1%). In the same sample, other DNA sequences code for this CDR3. The genes are TRBV6-6 and TRBJ1-1; no definite D call. CDR1 is MNHNY and CDR2 is SVGAGI in the germline V gene (reference sequence). The V and J ends lost 5 bases and 1 base respectively, with 8 bases between them. This CDR3 is built from 13 residues. The DNA for the CDR3 is TGTGCCAGCAGTCGAACAGAGAACACTGAAGCTTTCTTT. It is translated as CASSRTENTEAFF.

With regard to this clone: It is likely a read error: a sequence one base away is far more abundant. Other DNA variants within this sample encode the same CDR3. The chain has TRBV7-2 and TRBJ2-7; 7 nucleotides align to TRBD1. The V and J ends lost 2 bases and 4 bases, in that order; junction bases with no gene match: 8. This CDR3 is built from 15 residues. In germline, CDR1 is SGHTA, CDR2 FQGNSA. The CDR3 loop reads CASSLTGTGEYEQYF. Here the CDR3 DNA reads TGTGCCAGCAGCTTAACCGGTACAGGGGAGTACGAGCAGTACTTC.

A remark on this clone: A much larger clone is a single base away; this may be a read error. The rearrangement joins TRBV28 to TRBJ2-3; weak D call: TRBD1 (5 bases). This CDR3 contains 15 residues. CDR1 and CDR2 from the germline V gene are MDHEN and SYDVKM. The CDR3 DNA reads as TGTGCCAGCAGCCCCGACGGACATAGCACAGATACGCGGTATTTT. It encodes CASSPDGHSTDTRYF. The entire variable domain, with the rest obtained from reference TRBV28 and TRBJ2-3, is as follows: DVKVTQSSRYLVKRTGEKVFLECVQDMDHENMFWYRQDPGLGLRLIYFSYDVKMKEKGDIPEGYSVSREKKERFSLILESASTNQTSMYLCASSPDGHSTDTRYFGPGTRLTVL.

The chain carries TRBV11-2 and TRBJ2-1; 7 bases fit TRBD2. Germline CDR1 SGHAT, CDR2 FQNNGV. Germline trimming cut 1 base from V and 12 bases from J; bases unmatched to any gene: 9. CDR3 size: 14 residues. CDR3 region: CASSLGLADRGQFF. CDR3 coding DNA: TGTGCCAGCAGCTTAGGTCTAGCGGATCGAGGGCAGTTCTTC.

This chain links TRBV7-9 with TRBJ1-1, with 7 bases aligning to TRBD1. The CDR3 runs to 13 residues. Germline CDR1 reads SEHNR; CDR2 reads FQNEAQ (reference sequence). V lost 3 bases to trimming and J lost 6 bases; unmatched junction nucleotides: 4. The CDR3 loop is CASSFTGVSEAFF. As DNA, the CDR3 is TGTGCCAGCAGCTTCACAGGGGTCTCTGAAGCTTTCTTT.

The rearrangement joins TRBV19 to TRBJ1-5, with TRBD1 as a possible D gene (5 bases). The V gene lost 10 bases and the J gene lost 2 bases, with 9 bases spanning the gap. Germline V CDR1 and CDR2: LNHDA, SQIVND (reference sequence). This CDR3 comprises 12 residues. CDR3 in amino acids: CATREGNQPQHF. The CDR3 DNA sequence: TGTGCCACCAGGGAGGGCAATCAGCCCCAGCATTTT.

This chain links TRBV10-3 with TRBJ2-5, with TRBD2 matching over 11 bases. The junction had 9 bases not matched to a gene; V was cut back by 0 bases and J by 6 bases. Germline V gene lookup returns CDR1 ENHRY and CDR2 SYGVKD. This CDR3 contains 17 residues. CDR3 bases: TGTGCCATCAGTGAGTCGGGGCCCACTAGCGGGAGCCAGACCCAGTACTTC. Its protein is CAISESGPTSGSQTQYF.

J is TRBJ1-1 and V is TRBV4-3, with D unclear. This CDR3 spans 15 amino acids. V gave up 1 base and J gave up 1 base, with 10 bases separating them. Germline lookup yields CDR1 LGHNA and CDR2 YSLEER. CDR3 loop: CASSQAWPGNTEAFF. In nucleotides, the CDR3 is TGCGCCAGCAGCCAAGCTTGGCCAGGGAACACTGAAGCTTTCTTT.

Here the CDR3 reads CASKGLAGDTGELFF. The CDR3 nucleotides read TGTGCCAGCAAAGGACTAGCGGGAGACACCGGGGAGCTGTTTTTT. The chain links TRBV6-4 to TRBJ2-2; TRBD2 matches at 13 bases. This CDR3 is 15 amino acids long. The J segment lost 3 bases and the V segment lost 7 bases, leaving 2 bases of the junction unmatched. The germline V gene encodes CDR1 MRHNA and CDR2 SNTAGT.

Points on this clone: A read error is likely here: a far larger clone is one base away. This rearrangement joins TRBV6-1 to TRBJ2-1; 8 bases align to TRBD2. The CDR3 is 15 amino acids. CDR1 MNHNS and CDR2 SASEGT come from the germline V gene. The CDR3 protein is CASSEEASGPPEQLF. The CDR3, as DNA: TGTGCCAGCAGTGAAGAGGCTAGCGGGCCCCCCGAGCAGCTCTTC.

Comment on this clone: This clone may be a read error of a much larger clone one base away. This rearrangement joins TRBV6-4 to TRBJ2-3; TRBD2 aligns across 9 bases. Germline V gives CDR1 MRHNA, CDR2 SNTAGT. V dropped 6 bases and J dropped 3; count of bases not matched to a gene: 7. The CDR3 runs 15 residues. The CDR3 DNA sequence: TGTGCCAGCAGCCTTAGCGGGAGTGGGACAGATACGCAGTATTTT. It specifies CASSLSGSGTDTQYF.

About this clone: The identical CDR3 is also encoded by other nucleotide sequences in the sample. The chain employs TRBV7-3 and TRBJ2-5; 7 bases align to TRBD2. The CDR3 extends over 13 amino acids. Germline CDR1 SGHTA, CDR2 FQGTGA. J lost 3 bases, V lost 3 bases, and 1 base had no gene match. The chain's CDR3 is CASSFAGEETQYF. CDR3 bases: TGTGCCAGCAGCTTCGCGGGAGAAGAGACCCAGTACTTC.

The chain links TRBV30 to TRBJ2-3; 12 bases line up with TRBD2. This CDR3 spans 17 amino acids. In germline, CDR1 is GTSNPN, CDR2 SVGIG (reference sequence). After removal of 1 base from V and 5 bases from J, the junction contained 10 bases not matched to a gene. The CDR3, as DNA: TGTGCCTGGAGTGCACCTAGCGGGAGGGCCACGGGAGATACGCAGTATTTT. This gives the protein CAWSAPSGRATGDTQYF. Filled out from reference TRBV30 and TRBJ2-3, the complete variable domain reads SQTIHQWPATLVQPVGSPLSLECTVEGTSNPNLYWYRQAAGRGLQLLFYSVGIGQISSEVPQNLSASRPQDRQFILSSKKLLLSDSGFYLCAWSAPSGRATGDTQYFGPGTRLTVL.